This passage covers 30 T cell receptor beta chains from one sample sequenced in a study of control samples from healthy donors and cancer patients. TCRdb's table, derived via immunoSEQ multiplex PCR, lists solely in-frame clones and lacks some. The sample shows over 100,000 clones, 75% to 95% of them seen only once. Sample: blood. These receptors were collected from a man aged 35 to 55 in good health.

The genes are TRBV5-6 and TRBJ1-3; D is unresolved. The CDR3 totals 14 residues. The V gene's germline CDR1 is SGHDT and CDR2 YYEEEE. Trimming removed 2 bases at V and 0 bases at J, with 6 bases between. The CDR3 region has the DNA TGTGCCAGCAGCTTCACGAGCTCTGGAAACACCATATATTTT. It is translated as CASSFTSSGNTIYF.

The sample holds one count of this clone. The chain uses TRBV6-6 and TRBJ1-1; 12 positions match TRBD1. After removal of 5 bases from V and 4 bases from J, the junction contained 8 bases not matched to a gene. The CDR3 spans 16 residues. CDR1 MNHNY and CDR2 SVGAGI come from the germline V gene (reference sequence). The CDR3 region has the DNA TGTGCCAGCAGTCAGGGACAGGGGGCTTGGACCACTGAAGCTTTCTTT. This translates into CASSQGQGAWTTEAFF.

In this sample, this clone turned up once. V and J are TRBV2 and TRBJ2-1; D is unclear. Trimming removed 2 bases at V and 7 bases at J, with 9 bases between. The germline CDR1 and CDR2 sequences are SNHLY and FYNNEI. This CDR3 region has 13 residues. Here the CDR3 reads CASSEIQRNEQFF. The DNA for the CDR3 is TGTGCCAGCAGTGAAATACAACGGAATGAGCAGTTCTTC.

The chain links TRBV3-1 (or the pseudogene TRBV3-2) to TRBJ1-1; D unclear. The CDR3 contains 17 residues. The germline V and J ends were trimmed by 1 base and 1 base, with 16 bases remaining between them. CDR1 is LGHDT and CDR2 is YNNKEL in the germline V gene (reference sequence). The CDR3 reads CASSQALRASRNTEAFF. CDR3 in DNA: TGTGCCAGCAGCCAAGCATTAAGGGCTTCCCGGAACACTGAAGCTTTCTTT.

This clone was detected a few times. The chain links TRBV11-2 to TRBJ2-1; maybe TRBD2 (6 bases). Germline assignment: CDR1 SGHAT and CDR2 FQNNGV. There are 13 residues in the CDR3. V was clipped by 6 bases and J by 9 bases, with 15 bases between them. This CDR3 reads CASRHGGRGEQFF. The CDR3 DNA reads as TGTGCCAGCAGACATGGGGGGAGAGGTGAGCAGTTCTTC.

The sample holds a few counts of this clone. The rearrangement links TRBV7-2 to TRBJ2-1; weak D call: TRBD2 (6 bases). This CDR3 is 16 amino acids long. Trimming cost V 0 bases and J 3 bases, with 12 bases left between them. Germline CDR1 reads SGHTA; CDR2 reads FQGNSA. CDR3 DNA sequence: TGTGCCAGCAGCTTAGCCGGTAGACTAGACTACAATGAGCAGTTCTTC. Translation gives CASSLAGRLDYNEQFF.

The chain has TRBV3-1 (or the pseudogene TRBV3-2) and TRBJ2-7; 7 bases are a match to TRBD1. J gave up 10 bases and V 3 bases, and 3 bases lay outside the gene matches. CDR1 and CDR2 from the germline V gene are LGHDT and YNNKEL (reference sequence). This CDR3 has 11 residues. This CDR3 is CASSQTGSQYF. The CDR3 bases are TGTGCCAGCAGCCAGACAGGGTCCCAGTACTTC.

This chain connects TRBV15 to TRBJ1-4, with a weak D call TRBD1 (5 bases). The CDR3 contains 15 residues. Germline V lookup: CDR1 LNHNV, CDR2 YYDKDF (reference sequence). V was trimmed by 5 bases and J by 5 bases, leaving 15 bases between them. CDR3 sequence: CATSRRDGKNEKLFF. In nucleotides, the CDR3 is TGTGCCACCAGCCGCAGGGACGGGAAGAATGAAAAACTGTTTTTT.

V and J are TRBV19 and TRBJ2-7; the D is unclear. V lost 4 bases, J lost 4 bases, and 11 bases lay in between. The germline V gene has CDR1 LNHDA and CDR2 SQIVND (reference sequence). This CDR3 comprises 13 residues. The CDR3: CASSRSLSYEQYF. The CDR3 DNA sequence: TGTGCCAGTAGTAGAAGTCTCTCATACGAGCAGTACTTC.

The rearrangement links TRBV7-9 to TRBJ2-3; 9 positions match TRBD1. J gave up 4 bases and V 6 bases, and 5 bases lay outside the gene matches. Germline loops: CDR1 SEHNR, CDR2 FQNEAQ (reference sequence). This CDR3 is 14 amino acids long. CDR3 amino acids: CASSWGQGPDTQYF. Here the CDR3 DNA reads TGTGCCAGCAGTTGGGGACAGGGACCAGATACGCAGTATTTT.

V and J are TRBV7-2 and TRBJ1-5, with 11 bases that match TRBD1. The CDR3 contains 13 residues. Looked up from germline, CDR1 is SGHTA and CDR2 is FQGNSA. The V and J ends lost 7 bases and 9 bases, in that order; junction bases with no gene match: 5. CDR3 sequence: CASTPDRGLPQHF. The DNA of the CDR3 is TGTGCCAGCACCCCGGACAGGGGGCTGCCCCAGCATTTT.

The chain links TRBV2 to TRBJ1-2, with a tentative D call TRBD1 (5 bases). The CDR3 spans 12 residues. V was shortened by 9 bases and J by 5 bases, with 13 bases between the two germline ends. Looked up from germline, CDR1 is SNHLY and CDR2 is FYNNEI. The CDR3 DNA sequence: TGTGCCAGTCGGGGGGATAGGTATGGCTACACCTTC. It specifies CASRGDRYGYTF. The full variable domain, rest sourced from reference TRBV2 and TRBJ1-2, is EPEVTQTPSHQVTQMGQEVILRCVPISNHLYFYWYRQILGQKVEFLVSFYNNEISEKSEIFDDQFSVERPDGSNFTLKIRSTKLEDSAMYFCASRGDRYGYTFGSGTRLTVV.

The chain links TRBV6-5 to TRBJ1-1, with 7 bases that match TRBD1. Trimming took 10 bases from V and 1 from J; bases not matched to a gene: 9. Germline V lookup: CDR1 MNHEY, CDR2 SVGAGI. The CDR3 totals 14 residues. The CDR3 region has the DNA TGTGCCACCCTAAGGGGACAGAGGAACACTGAAGCTTTCTTT. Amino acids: CATLRGQRNTEAFF.

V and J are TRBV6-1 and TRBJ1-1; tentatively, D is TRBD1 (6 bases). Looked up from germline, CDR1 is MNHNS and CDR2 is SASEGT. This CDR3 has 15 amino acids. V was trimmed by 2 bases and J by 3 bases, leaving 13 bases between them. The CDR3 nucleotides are TGTGCCAGCAGTGAAAGGGGGGTGGTATACACTGAAGCTTTCTTT. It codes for CASSERGVVYTEAFF.

CDR3 amino acids: CASSGPAGGTTDTQYF. The CDR3 nucleotides are TGTGCCAGCAGCGGACCCGCGGGGGGGACCACAGATACGCAGTATTTT. The chain carries TRBV9 and TRBJ2-3; 9 bases line up with TRBD2. CDR1 is SGDLS and CDR2 is YYNGEE in the germline V gene. The ends lost 3 bases at V and 2 bases at J; junction bases unmatched: 7. The CDR3 spans 16 residues.

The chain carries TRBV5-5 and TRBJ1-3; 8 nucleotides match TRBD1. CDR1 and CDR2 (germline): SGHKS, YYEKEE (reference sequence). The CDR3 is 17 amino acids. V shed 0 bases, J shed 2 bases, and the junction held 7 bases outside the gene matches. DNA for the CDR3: TGTGCCAGCAGCTTGGTCCCTCTACAGGGGGCTGGAAACACCATATATTTT. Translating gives CASSLVPLQGAGNTIYF. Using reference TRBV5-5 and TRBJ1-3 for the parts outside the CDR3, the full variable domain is DAGVTQSPTHLIKTRGQQVTLRCSPISGHKSVSWYQQVLGQGPQFIFQYYEKEERGRGNFPDRFSARQFPNYSSELNVNALLLGDSALYLCASSLVPLQGAGNTIYFGEGSWLTVV.

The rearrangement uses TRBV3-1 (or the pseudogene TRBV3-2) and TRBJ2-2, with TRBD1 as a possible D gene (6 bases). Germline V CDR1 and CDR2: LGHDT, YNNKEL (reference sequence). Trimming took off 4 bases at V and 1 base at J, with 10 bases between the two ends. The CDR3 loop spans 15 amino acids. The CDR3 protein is CASSPRQENTGELFF. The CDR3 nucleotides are TGTGCCAGCAGCCCGAGACAGGAGAACACCGGGGAGCTGTTTTTT.

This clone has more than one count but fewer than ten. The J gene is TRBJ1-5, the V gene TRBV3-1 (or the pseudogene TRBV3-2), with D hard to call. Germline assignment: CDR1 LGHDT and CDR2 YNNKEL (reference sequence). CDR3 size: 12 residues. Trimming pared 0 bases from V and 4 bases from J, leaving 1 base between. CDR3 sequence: CASSQENQPQHF. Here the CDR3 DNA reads TGTGCCAGCAGCCAAGAGAATCAGCCCCAGCATTTT.

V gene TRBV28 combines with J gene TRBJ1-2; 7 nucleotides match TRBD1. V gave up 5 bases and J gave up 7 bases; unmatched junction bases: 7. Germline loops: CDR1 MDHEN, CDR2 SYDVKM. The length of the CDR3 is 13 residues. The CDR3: CASSLGTDGGYTF. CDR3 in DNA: TGTGCCAGCAGTCTAGGGACAGACGGTGGCTACACCTTC.

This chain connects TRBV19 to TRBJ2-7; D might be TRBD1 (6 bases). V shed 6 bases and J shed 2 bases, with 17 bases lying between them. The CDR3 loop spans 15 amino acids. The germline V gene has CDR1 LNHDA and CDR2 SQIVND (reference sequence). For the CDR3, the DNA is TGTGCCAGTAGAAACCTCCGGGACATAGCCTACGAGCAGTACTTC. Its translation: CASRNLRDIAYEQYF.

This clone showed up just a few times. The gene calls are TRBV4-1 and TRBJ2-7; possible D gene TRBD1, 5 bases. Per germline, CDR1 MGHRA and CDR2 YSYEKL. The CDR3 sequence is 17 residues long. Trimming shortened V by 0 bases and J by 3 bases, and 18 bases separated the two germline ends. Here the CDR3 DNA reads TGCGCCAGCAGCCAAGAGGGGCGGACCTACCTAAGCTACGAGCAGTACTTC. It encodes CASSQEGRTYLSYEQYF.

The CDR3 spells CASSGDSLNEKLFF. DNA of the CDR3: TGTGCCAGTAGTGGGGACAGTCTGAATGAAAAACTGTTTTTT. The genes are TRBV19 and TRBJ1-4, with 7 bases matching TRBD1. The germline CDR1 and CDR2 sequences are LNHDA and SQIVND (reference sequence). V gave up 5 bases and J gave up 5 bases; unmatched junction bases: 5. The CDR3 consists of 14 residues.

CDR3 protein: CASRDQLGEQFF. The DNA of the CDR3 is TGTGCCAGTAGGGATCAATTAGGTGAGCAGTTCTTC. The rearrangement uses TRBV19 and TRBJ2-1; D uncertain. The CDR3 totals 12 residues. Per the germline V gene, CDR1 is LNHDA and CDR2 is SQIVND (reference sequence). V lost 6 bases to trimming and J lost 9 bases, with 12 bases between them. The whole variable domain, remainder taken from reference TRBV19 and TRBJ2-1, is DGGITQSPKYLFRKEGQNVTLSCEQNLNHDAMYWYRQDPGQGLRLIYYSQIVNDFQKGDIAEGYSVSREKKESFPLTVTSAQKNPTAFYLCASRDQLGEQFFGPGTRLTVL.

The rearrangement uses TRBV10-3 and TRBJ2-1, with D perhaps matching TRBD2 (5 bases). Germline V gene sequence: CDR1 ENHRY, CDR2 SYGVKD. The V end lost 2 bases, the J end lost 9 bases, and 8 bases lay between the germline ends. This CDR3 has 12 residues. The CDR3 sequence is CAISETRVEQFF. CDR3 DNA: TGTGCCATCAGTGAGACTAGGGTTGAGCAGTTCTTC.

The DNA for the CDR3 is TGTGCCAGCAGCTACCGGGACATCGCTAATGAAAAACTGTTTTTT. Its protein product is CASSYRDIANEKLFF. The chain employs TRBV3-1 (or the pseudogene TRBV3-2) and TRBJ1-4, with D possibly TRBD1 on 6 matching bases. The germline V gene has CDR1 LGHDT and CDR2 YNNKEL (reference sequence). This CDR3 has 15 amino acids. V was cut by 5 bases and J by 3 bases, with 13 bases left in between.

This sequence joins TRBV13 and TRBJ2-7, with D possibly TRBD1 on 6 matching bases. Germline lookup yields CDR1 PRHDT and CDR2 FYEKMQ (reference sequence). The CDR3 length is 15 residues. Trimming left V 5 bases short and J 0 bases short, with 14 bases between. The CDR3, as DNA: TGTGCCAGCAGCCATAGGACAGTGAGCTCCTACGAGCAGTACTTC. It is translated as CASSHRTVSSYEQYF. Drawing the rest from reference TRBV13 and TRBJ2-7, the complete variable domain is AAGVIQSPRHLIKEKRETATLKCYPIPRHDTVYWYQQGPGQDPQFLISFYEKMQSDKGSIPDRFSAQQFSDYHSELNMSSLELGDSALYFCASSHRTVSSYEQYFGPGTRLTVT.

The CDR3 is CASSLGGVLTEAFF. For the CDR3, the DNA is TGTGCCAGCAGCTTAGGTGGGGTTCTCACTGAAGCTTTCTTT. This chain joins TRBV7-2 and TRBJ1-1; D is uncertain. This CDR3 is 14 amino acids long. V was shortened by 1 base and J by 4 bases, with 10 bases between the two germline ends. Germline V gene lookup returns CDR1 SGHTA and CDR2 FQGNSA.

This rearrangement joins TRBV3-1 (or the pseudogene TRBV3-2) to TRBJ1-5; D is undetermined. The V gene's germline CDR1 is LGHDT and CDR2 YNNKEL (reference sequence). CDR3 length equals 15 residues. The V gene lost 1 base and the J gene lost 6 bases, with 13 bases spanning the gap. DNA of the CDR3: TGTGCCAGCAGCCAAGGACCTTTTATCCCTCAGCCCCAGCATTTT. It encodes CASSQGPFIPQPQHF.

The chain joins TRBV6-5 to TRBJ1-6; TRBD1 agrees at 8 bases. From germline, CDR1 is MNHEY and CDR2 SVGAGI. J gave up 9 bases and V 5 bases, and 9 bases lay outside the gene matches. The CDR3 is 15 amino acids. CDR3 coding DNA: TGTGCCAGCAGTCTCGGACAGGGTTATCGTTCACCCCTCCACTTT. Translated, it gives CASSLGQGYRSPLHF.

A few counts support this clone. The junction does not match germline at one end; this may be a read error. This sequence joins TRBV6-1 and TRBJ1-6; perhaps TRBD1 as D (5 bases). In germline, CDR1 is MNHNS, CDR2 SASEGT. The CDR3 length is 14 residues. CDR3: CASSKARVDSPLHF. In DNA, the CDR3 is TGTGCCAGCAGTAAAGCCAGGGTTGATTCACCCCTCCACTTT.